Presented here are 14 T cell receptor beta chains from one specimen sequenced in a study of cytomegalovirus exposure and HLA in healthy donors. The PCR used 60 Vbeta and 13 Jbeta primers. Profiled with immunoSEQ multiplex PCR; TCRdb holds only in-frame clones, not every one. This table lists some 39,000 clones. The sequenced sample consisted of PBMCs. The receptors here all came from a man aged 30-40 years in good health and CMV-seronegative.

V gene TRBV30 combines with J gene TRBJ2-3; 15 bases map to TRBD2. Trimming cost V 8 bases and J 3 bases; bases outside gene matches: 6. Germline V CDR1 and CDR2: GTSNPN, SVGIG (reference sequence). The CDR3 length is 15 residues. The CDR3 sequence: CAGGLAGGHTDTQYF. CDR3 in DNA: TGTGCCGGGGGACTAGCGGGAGGTCATACAGATACGCAGTATTTT.

This rearrangement joins TRBV5-6 to TRBJ2-4, with TRBD2 as a possible D gene (6 bases). V lost 0 bases to trimming and J lost 3 bases, with 7 bases between them. Germline CDR1 and CDR2: SGHDT and YYEEEE. This CDR3 is 14 amino acids long. The CDR3 DNA reads as TGTGCCAGCAGCTTGGGGAGGGGCAAAAACATTCAGTACTTC. As protein: CASSLGRGKNIQYF.

The chain recombines TRBV4-2 with TRBJ1-6; no clear D. Per the germline V gene, CDR1 is LGHNA and CDR2 is YNFKEQ. Trimming removed 1 base at V and 2 bases at J, with 9 bases between. There are 16 residues in the CDR3. Here the CDR3 DNA reads TGTGCCAGCAGCCAAGTACGCGTTACCTATAATTCACCCCTCCACTTT. The encoded protein is CASSQVRVTYNSPLHF.

This chain uses TRBV5-4 with TRBJ1-2; D ambiguous. The length of the CDR3 is 14 residues. CDR1 is SGHNT and CDR2 is YYREEE in the germline V gene (reference sequence). Between the trimmed V and J ends, which lost 4 bases and 7 bases, there was a span of 17 bases. The CDR3: CASSPYHSEIGYTF. The DNA for the CDR3 is TGTGCCAGCAGCCCTTATCACTCCGAGATTGGCTACACCTTC.

J is TRBJ2-7 and V is TRBV15; 8 bases line up with TRBD1. CDR1 LNHNV and CDR2 YYDKDF come from the germline V gene (reference sequence). Trimming took 3 bases from V and 4 from J; bases not matched to a gene: 5. This CDR3 has 14 residues. This CDR3 reads CATSRDRVSYEQYF. The CDR3 bases are TGTGCCACCAGCAGGGACAGGGTTTCGTACGAGCAGTACTTC. The whole variable domain, filled in from reference TRBV15 and TRBJ2-7, reads DAMVIQNPRYQVTQFGKPVTLSCSQTLNHNVMYWYQQKSSQAPKLLFHYYDKDFNNEADTPDNFQSRRPNTSFCFLDIRSPGLGDTAMYLCATSRDRVSYEQYFGPGTRLTVT.

This rearrangement joins TRBV6-5 to TRBJ2-7, with TRBD2 identical over 12 bases. V dropped 2 bases and J dropped 4; count of bases not matched to a gene: 0. This CDR3 is 14 amino acids long. Looked up from germline, CDR1 is MNHEY and CDR2 is SVGAGI. The CDR3 region is CASSYGTSGYEQYF. The DNA for the CDR3 is TGTGCCAGCAGTTACGGGACTAGCGGGTACGAGCAGTACTTC.

The chain combines TRBV9 with TRBJ1-2; 8 bases fit TRBD1. Germline CDR1 and CDR2: SGDLS and YYNGEE. This CDR3 region has 14 residues. V lost 4 bases to trimming and J lost 3 bases; unmatched junction nucleotides: 5. The chain's CDR3 is CASSSRTGYYGYTF. DNA for the CDR3: TGTGCCAGCAGCTCCCGGACAGGGTACTATGGCTACACCTTC.

The J gene is TRBJ1-2, the V gene TRBV9; 8 nucleotides agree with TRBD1. With 3 bases clipped from V and 4 bases from J, the junction kept 5 bases outside the gene matches. This CDR3 spans 14 amino acids. Germline loops: CDR1 SGDLS, CDR2 YYNGEE. CDR3 amino acids: CASSGQGIGYGYTF. DNA for the CDR3: TGTGCCAGCAGCGGACAGGGGATCGGCTATGGCTACACCTTC.

V and J are TRBV7-2 and TRBJ2-7; possible D gene TRBD2, 5 bases. The CDR3 is 14 residues long. From germline, CDR1 is SGHTA and CDR2 FQGNSA. The V end was cut by 5 bases, the J end by 0 bases, with 11 bases between. The CDR3 region is CASSSREHSYEQYF. Here the CDR3 DNA reads TGTGCCAGCAGCAGCCGGGAACACTCCTACGAGCAGTACTTC.

The genes are TRBV10-2 and TRBJ2-7; 9 bases fit TRBD2. J lost 0 bases, V lost 6 bases, and 6 bases had no gene match. Germline loops: CDR1 WSHSY, CDR2 SAAADI. The CDR3 covers 15 residues. CDR3 protein: CASSGASGVSYEQYF. CDR3 coding DNA: TGCGCCAGCAGCGGCGCTAGCGGGGTCTCCTACGAGCAGTACTTC.

This rearrangement joins TRBV30 to TRBJ1-4; tentatively, D is TRBD1 (6 bases). CDR1 GTSNPN and CDR2 SVGIG come from the germline V gene (reference sequence). V lost 3 bases, J lost 4 bases, and 15 bases lay in between. The CDR3 totals 15 residues. For the CDR3, the DNA is TGTGCCTGGAGGACCCCGGGACACTTTAATGAAAAACTGTTTTTT. This translates into CAWRTPGHFNEKLFF. The entire variable domain, with the rest obtained from reference TRBV30 and TRBJ1-4, is as follows: SQTIHQWPATLVQPVGSPLSLECTVEGTSNPNLYWYRQAAGRGLQLLFYSVGIGQISSEVPQNLSASRPQDRQFILSSKKLLLSDSGFYLCAWRTPGHFNEKLFFGSGTQLSVL.

The chain employs TRBV4-3 and TRBJ2-3, with 16 bases aligning to TRBD2. Germline assignment: CDR1 LGHNA and CDR2 YSLEER. The CDR3 covers 16 residues. Trimming took 8 bases from V and 1 from J; bases not matched to a gene: 3. CDR3 in amino acids: CASRGTSGGGTDTQYF. The DNA for the CDR3 is TGCGCCAGCCGGGGGACTAGCGGGGGGGGCACAGATACGCAGTATTTT.

This chain links TRBV4-2 with TRBJ2-5, with TRBD2 matching 7 bases. The CDR3 consists of 16 residues. V was pared by 4 bases and J by 4 bases, with 12 bases of the junction left unmatched. The germline V gene has CDR1 LGHNA and CDR2 YNFKEQ. In DNA, the CDR3 is TGTGCCAGCAGCCCCCGGGTAGGCGGGAGCGCAGAGACCCAGTACTTC. Residues: CASSPRVGGSAETQYF.

The chain recombines TRBV4-2 with TRBJ2-7; TRBD1 matches 9 bases. There are 15 residues in the CDR3. Germline V lookup: CDR1 LGHNA, CDR2 YNFKEQ. J lost 4 bases, V lost 1 base, and 5 bases had no gene match. This CDR3 reads CASSQGQGGVYEQYF. Here the CDR3 DNA reads TGTGCCAGCAGCCAAGGACAGGGGGGAGTTTACGAGCAGTACTTC.